This T cell receptor (beta chain) was recorded in a study of shared clonotypes between healthy human individuals. The wider study: Each donor's CD8 memory used one plate, CD8 naive two, each CD4 subset three. Findings and limits, study-wide: Naive subsets tended to show greater estimated richness than memory subsets.

The CDR3 totals 13 residues. The germline V gene encodes CDR1 SGDLS and CDR2 YYNGEE. V lost 3 bases and J lost 3, with 7 bases in between. Regarding this clone: Its antigen is undetermined.

Deep-level settings were used for running the assay. The repertoire was sequenced with immunoSEQ multiplex PCR; TCRdb's copy has only in-frame clones and lacks some. The sample contains roughly 2,000,000 clones, roughly 94% of which appear only once. Naive CD8 cells, CD45RO-negative and positively selected for CCR7, excluded terminally differentiated effector memory CD45RA+ cells. The rearrangement links TRBV9 to TRBJ2-1; D perhaps matches TRBD2 (6 bases). Sequenced material: naive CD8+ T cells sorted from blood. The sequence derives from a man aged 18 to 29 in good health. The CDR3 here is CASSGEVYNEQFF. The CDR3, as DNA: TGTGCCAGCAGCGGGGAGGTCTACAATGAGCAGTTCTTC.